This T cell receptor (beta chain) derives from a study of beta chain features in type 1 diabetes. Whole-study findings and limits: Shorter templates might be favored by PCR, equally in patients and controls. Small HLA sub-analyses could not settle whether HLA shapes TCRB rearrangement. It was among patients, rather than healthy donors, that naive, central memory and Treg TCRB repertoires appeared more similar. Patients with Type 1 diabetes showed moderately but significantly shorter TCRB CDR3s in all four CD4+ subsets. Cells with high TCR expression could be over-represented when cDNA is sequenced.

As for this clone: The antigen remains undetermined.

The isolated RNA, all of it, was reverse transcribed, so expressed TCRB transcripts were what got sequenced. Using immunoSEQ multiplex PCR, the repertoire was profiled, and TCRdb retains in-frame clones only, with some absent. Of more than 250,000 clones listed, over 14% are singletons. This clonotype originated in a man aged 18 to 29 with type 1 diabetes. Sequenced material: naive CD4+ T cells from blood.

The CDR3 bases are TGTGCCAGCAGGCAGAACGCCTACGAGCAGTACTTC. It encodes CASRQNAYEQYF. The chain is built from TRBV28 and TRBJ2-7, with D unresolved. V was trimmed by 6 bases and J by 2 bases, leaving 8 bases between them. Germline V gives CDR1 MDHEN, CDR2 SYDVKM. The CDR3 spans 12 residues.